This record concerns one T cell receptor (beta chain) sequence. Its specific antigen is unknown. Base qualities are not recorded, but no much larger clone differs from it by a single base. These data are taken from a study of OX40 agonist ivuxolimab in advanced cancers. Regarding the study in general: The costimulatory receptor OX40 (CD134) was targeted by ivuxolimab, a fully human IgG2 agonistic monoclonal antibody. Intravenous ivuxolimab was administered to patients every 2 weeks at six dose levels: 0.01, 0.1, 0.3, 1.5, 3 and 10 mg/kg. Of the approximately 50 dose-escalation patients, hepatocellular carcinoma was present in 19, melanoma in around 15, renal cell carcinoma in 9 and head and neck cancer in 9. In the dose-escalation cohort, 75% to 85% of patients were male, and the mean age was roughly 56 years with a range of about 23 to 79. Patients were allowed to have had prior anti-PD-1, anti-PD-L1 or anti-CTLA-4 therapy, and approximately 40% of the dose-escalation patients had previously received checkpoint inhibitors. Partial responses were achieved by three dose-escalation patients, of whom one had hepatocellular carcinoma and two had cutaneous melanoma. The point of sequencing TCRbeta in the periphery was to test whether ivuxolimab changed TCR sequence diversity and drove clonal T-cell expansion. The paper covers the monotherapy dose-escalation part of the phase I ivuxolimab trial, which included N ≈ 57 patients. Broad study findings and their caveats: Which antigens the clonally expanded peripheral T cells were specific for was not determined. After ivuxolimab, CD8+ T cells had more expanded clones than CD4+ T cells on average. Partial responders in the 0.1-3.0 mg/kg groups had among the lowest normalized peripheral clonal expansion, especially among CD8+ T cells. At doses from 0.1 to 3.0 mg/kg, clonal expansion was seen in both CD4+ and CD8+ blood T cells between baseline and week 6. Low levels of normalized T-cell clonal expansion were also seen in some patients who did not respond.

The CDR3 holds 15 amino acids from the cysteine to the phenylalanine. CDR3 DNA only is kept here, 45 bases in frame from base 1. Reading the germline V gene gives CDR1 MRHNA and CDR2 SNTAGT. Ends trimmed: V by 2 bases, J by 1 base; bases unmatched to a gene: 2. Patients with autoimmune disease history or receiving systemic immunosuppression were excluded from the trial. Peripheral blood for TCR sequencing was collected from all dose cohorts at baseline, on cycle 4 day 1, and on cycle 7 day 1. Samples came from an open-label, multicenter, first-in-human phase I dose-escalation trial of ivuxolimab. The trial enrolled adults with locally advanced or metastatic head and neck squamous cell, hepatocellular, melanoma or renal cell carcinoma. CD4+ and CD8+ T cells were sorted separately from peripheral blood before TCR sequencing. Genomic DNA was extracted from sorted cells for sequencing of the TCRbeta CDR3 region. TCRbeta CDR3 regions were sequenced using the immunoSEQ Assay. TCRdb's version of the immuneACCESS table is confined to in-frame rearrangements and falls short of the full clone set. An unresolved V gene accounts for under half of the shortfall where checked; the remainder is of unknown origin. The sample table records some 66,000 clones; around 88% of these occur just once. Clones ranked in the top ten supply 0.45% to 0.6% of the sample.

The TCR comes from an adult with an advanced solid tumor such as melanoma, head and neck, liver or kidney cancer. This specimen was CD4+ or CD8+ T cells sorted from blood, taken in a trial of the OX40 agonist ivuxolimab. Rearrangement joined TRBV6-4 to TRBJ2-3; 8 bases in the middle match TRBD1. The sequence in DNA is TGTGCCAGCAGTGACCGGGGACAGGGCACAGATACGCAGTATTTT. This codes for CASSDRGQGTDTQYF.